The 16 T cell receptor beta chains presented below share a single source sample, sequenced in a study of T cell responses to AZD1222 COVID-19 vaccine (dated by TCRdb to 2020 to 2023). According to the study, the label for this sample's time point signals: baseline before first vaccination. To prepare the library, the immunoSEQ multiplex PCR assay was applied. The clones in this table, taken by TCRdb from immuneACCESS, are in-frame only. Not every clone is retained; where verified, under half of the shortfall comes from an unresolved V gene, and the cause of the rest is unknown. The sample table records over 65,000 clones; over 80% of these occur just once. In total, the top ten clones hold 5.7% of the sample. The starting material was peripheral blood, obtained on day 0 of AZD1222 vaccination. Source of these receptors: an adult in good health.

The chain employs TRBV10-2 and TRBJ1-2, with 9 nucleotides matching TRBD1. Germline V CDR1 and CDR2: WSHSY, SAAADI. V dropped 4 bases and J dropped 8; count of bases not matched to a gene: 8. CDR3 length: 14 residues. Written as DNA, the CDR3 is TGCGCCAGCAGTGCGGGACAGGGAGGAAGCGGCTACACCTTC. It yields the protein CASSAGQGGSGYTF.

The chain links TRBV6-5 to TRBJ2-7; possibly TRBD1 for D (5 bases). Germline CDR1 and CDR2: MNHEY and SVGAGI. The V and J ends lost 8 bases and 0 bases respectively, with 11 bases between them. The CDR3 length is 13 residues. The CDR3: CASALTVSYEQYF. In DNA form, the CDR3 reads TGTGCCAGCGCCCTGACAGTCTCCTACGAGCAGTACTTC.

This clone was counted once. This rearrangement joins TRBV9 to TRBJ1-1, with 7 bases identical to TRBD1. The CDR3 is 16 amino acids. Trimming removed 3 bases from V and 1 base from J; junction bases left unmatched: 9. Per the germline V gene, CDR1 is SGDLS and CDR2 is YYNGEE. CDR3 in DNA: TGTGCCAGCAGCGCTCAATGGGGACAGTCGAACACTGAAGCTTTCTTT. It translates to CASSAQWGQSNTEAFF.

This chain uses TRBV12-3 or TRBV12-4 with TRBJ1-1; possible D gene TRBD1, 6 bases. The germline V and J ends were trimmed by 4 bases and 7 bases, with 10 bases remaining between them. The CDR3 has 12 residues. CDR3 protein: CASSYTGYEAFF. The CDR3 DNA follows: TGTGCCAGCAGTTATACAGGGTATGAAGCTTTCTTT.

This clone was seen more than once but under ten times. The chain uses TRBV7-2 and TRBJ2-2, with 12 nucleotides matching TRBD2. Germline trimming cut 4 bases from V and 16 bases from J; bases unmatched to any gene: 10. Germline CDR1 reads SGHTA; CDR2 reads FQGNSA. CDR3 length: 14 amino acids. In DNA, the CDR3 is TGTGCCAGCAGCTCTAGCGGGGGGGCTGGGGTCGCGTTTTTT. Its translation: CASSSSGGAGVAFF.

This chain uses TRBV6-5 with TRBJ1-2; TRBD1 might be the D (5 bases). Trimming pared 4 bases from V and 8 bases from J, leaving 20 bases between. The V gene's germline CDR1 is MNHEY and CDR2 SVGAGI. This CDR3 has 15 residues. This chain's CDR3 is CASSSPSRTRPGYTF. The CDR3 coding sequence is TGTGCCAGCAGTTCTCCCTCTCGGACACGGCCCGGCTACACCTTC.

The V and J genes are TRBV15 and TRBJ2-7, with 7 bases lining up with TRBD1. With 4 bases clipped from V and 1 base from J, the junction kept 10 bases outside the gene matches. Per the germline V gene, CDR1 is LNHNV and CDR2 is YYDKDF (reference sequence). The CDR3 totals 16 residues. The CDR3 sequence is CATSTSRDSGSYEQYF. The DNA of the CDR3 is TGTGCCACCAGCACGAGCCGGGACAGCGGATCCTACGAGCAGTACTTC. The entire variable domain, with the rest obtained from reference TRBV15 and TRBJ2-7, is as follows: DAMVIQNPRYQVTQFGKPVTLSCSQTLNHNVMYWYQQKSSQAPKLLFHYYDKDFNNEADTPDNFQSRRPNTSFCFLDIRSPGLGDTAMYLCATSTSRDSGSYEQYFGPGTRLTVT.

The J gene is TRBJ1-2, the V gene TRBV14; the D is unclear. In germline, CDR1 is SGHDN, CDR2 FVKESK. The V end lost 4 bases, the J end lost 0 bases, and 12 bases lay between the germline ends. The CDR3 contains 15 residues. CDR3 bases: TGTGCCAGCAGCCCCTGGTCAATCCCTAACTATGGCTACACCTTC. Translating it yields CASSPWSIPNYGYTF.

The V and J genes are TRBV7-9 and TRBJ2-2; 9 bases fit TRBD1. There are 16 residues in the CDR3. After removal of 10 bases from V and 3 bases from J, the junction contained 12 bases not matched to a gene. Germline V gene lookup returns CDR1 SEHNR and CDR2 FQNEAQ (reference sequence). The CDR3 bases are TGTGCCACACCTACAGGGGGCGCTCTGGACACCGGGGAGCTGTTTTTT. Translation gives CATPTGGALDTGELFF.

V is TRBV6-2 or TRBV6-3 and J is TRBJ1-3; D remains ambiguous. The CDR3 is made up of 15 amino acids. Germline V lookup: CDR1 MNHEY, CDR2 SVGEGT. The V end lost 5 bases, the J end lost 0 bases, and 11 bases lay between the germline ends. The CDR3 sequence: CASSAGRNSGNTIYF. CDR3 in DNA: TGTGCCAGCAGTGCAGGACGGAACTCTGGAAACACCATATATTTT.

The chain is built from TRBV5-1 and TRBJ1-6; D perhaps matches TRBD1 (6 bases). Germline V gene data show CDR1 as SGHRS and CDR2 as YFSETQ. This CDR3 contains 15 residues. V lost 7 bases to trimming and J lost 7 bases, with 18 bases between them. The CDR3 is CASALFGQKNSPLHF. CDR3 sequence (DNA): TGCGCCAGCGCACTCTTCGGACAGAAAAATTCACCCCTCCACTTT.

This chain uses TRBV7-9 with TRBJ2-3; no clear D gene. The V end lost 1 base, the J end lost 1 base, and 9 bases lay between the germline ends. From germline, CDR1 is SEHNR and CDR2 FQNEAQ (reference sequence). CDR3 length equals 15 residues. For the CDR3, the DNA is TGTGCCAGCAGCTTAGTGCTGGGTGGCACAGATACGCAGTATTTT. Translating it yields CASSLVLGGTDTQYF.

This chain connects TRBV3-1 (or the pseudogene TRBV3-2) to TRBJ2-2, with 12 bases aligning to TRBD1. CDR3 length: 16 amino acids. In germline, CDR1 is LGHDT, CDR2 YNNKEL (reference sequence). V shed 6 bases and J 6 bases; nucleotides not matched to a gene: 8. CDR3 coding DNA: TGTGCCAGCAGTCCTCCGGGACAGGGGGCTTCCGGGGAGCTGTTTTTT. The encoded protein is CASSPPGQGASGELFF.

The J gene is TRBJ1-2, the V gene TRBV27; D is undetermined. Germline V lookup: CDR1 MNHEY, CDR2 SMNVEV (reference sequence). V lost 8 bases, J lost 5 bases, and 9 bases lay in between. The CDR3 is 11 amino acids. The CDR3 coding sequence is TGTGCCAGCGGTTATGGGTATGGCTACACCTTC. This translates into CASGYGYGYTF.

This chain joins TRBV2 and TRBJ1-4, with a tentative D call TRBD1 (5 bases). The CDR3 loop spans 14 amino acids. The germline V gene encodes CDR1 SNHLY and CDR2 FYNNEI. Trimming left V 7 bases short and J 2 bases short, with 11 bases between. The CDR3 DNA reads as TGTGCCAGCAAAGCAGGGCTGACTAATGAAAAACTGTTTTTT. Protein sequence: CASKAGLTNEKLFF.

V is TRBV11-3 and J is TRBJ2-1, with 8 positions matching TRBD1. Per the germline V gene, CDR1 is SGHNT and CDR2 is YENEEA. The CDR3 spans 15 residues. With V trimmed by 2 bases and J by 4 bases, 4 bases remained unmatched. The CDR3 loop is CASSLFGTGYNEQFF. The DNA of the CDR3 is TGTGCCAGCAGCTTATTTGGGACAGGTTACAATGAGCAGTTCTTC.